The present T cell receptor beta chain was sequenced within a study of shared clonotypes between healthy human individuals. V lost 5 bases, J lost 1 base, and 4 bases lay in between. The CDR3 sequence is 12 residues long. The V gene's germline CDR1 is LNHNV and CDR2 YYDKDF (reference sequence). Study-wide results and limits: The study found lower generation probabilities in non-shared clonotypes than in those shared by all four donors. Rarefaction curves obtained for sorted subsets showed sequencing incomplete despite large depth.

Everyone who donated was a Caucasian adult who lived in Nashville, Tennessee. A word on this clone: Its matching antigen is unknown.

An approximately 200 ng quantity of DNA, some 30,000 T cell genomes, went into the sorted-subset replicate PCRs. Only in-frame clones appear in the TCRdb table, and some are missing; sequencing was by immunoSEQ multiplex PCR. In the table there are some 2,500,000 clones, about 90% of which are singletons. Sequencing was carried out using naive CD4+ T cells from PBMCs. Subset in this sample: CD45RA+ positively selected. This receptor was identified in a man between 18 and 35 years old in good health. Some clones in this sample may be carry-over from other donors' samples. This rearrangement joins TRBV15 to TRBJ2-3; no clear D. CDR3 region: CATSAGTDTQYF. The DNA for the CDR3 is TGTGCCACCAGCGCAGGCACAGATACGCAGTATTTT.